Listed here are 21 T cell receptor delta chains from one sample, sequenced in a study of Vδ1+ human thymocytes. General study results and limits: Thymic TRG and TRD repertoires appeared highly polyclonal, with Gaussian CDR3 length distributions.

Sequences come from RNA converted to cDNA by reverse transcription. Pooled V-gene forward primers with one constant-region reverse primer generated the CDR3 amplicons by multiplex PCR. TCRdb made new clone calls on the multiplex PCR reads using CATT. The repertoire consists of under 85,000 delta-chain clones, with around 35% occurring once and the leading ten covering approximately 0.25%. For these TCRs, the target antigens are not known. What was sequenced was Vdelta1+ gamma-delta thymocytes from the thymus. Subset reported: FACS-sorted CD3+ TCRalphabeta- TCRVdelta1+ TCRVdelta2- thymocytes. These receptors were collected from a boy under two years old who had congenital heart surgery.

This clone has only a few counts. This chain links TRDV1 with TRDJ1; D is perhaps TRDD3 (6 bases). The CDR3 extends over 17 amino acids. V was shortened by 1 base and J by 2 bases, with 17 bases between the two germline ends. Germline CDR1 reads TSWWSYY; CDR2 reads QGS. Written as DNA, the CDR3 is TGTGCTCTTGGGGAACACGAGGATACTCTATCGACCGATAAACTCATCTTT. Its protein product is CALGEHEDTLSTDKLIF.

This clone turned up a few times. This sequence joins TRDV1 and TRDJ1, with D maybe TRDD2 (6 bases). Deletions cut 0 bases from V and 0 bases from J, with 14 bases between. The CDR3 covers 17 residues. Germline CDR1 and CDR2: TSWWSYY and QGS. In DNA, the CDR3 is TGTGCTCTTGGGGAACTGAGGTCCCTTCCACACACCGATAAACTCATCTTT. Protein product: CALGELRSLPHTDKLIF.

A word on this clone: The same CDR3 also results from other DNA sequences found in this sample. V gene TRDV1 combines with J gene TRDJ1; 9 positions agree with TRDD3. CDR1 and CDR2 from the germline V gene are TSWWSYY and QGS. With V trimmed by 5 bases and J by 7 bases, 5 bases remained unmatched. This CDR3 has 13 amino acids. CDR3 in DNA: TGTGCTCTTGGGTGGGGATACGCGGCTAAACTCATCTTT. It specifies CALGWGYAAKLIF.

V and J are TRDV1 and TRDJ1; tentatively, D is TRDD3 (5 bases). The CDR3 is made up of 18 amino acids. The germline V gene encodes CDR1 TSWWSYY and CDR2 QGS. Trimming left V 4 bases short and J 0 bases short, with 21 bases between. The CDR3 DNA follows: TGTGCTCTTGGGGCCTCCCGGGGGGGGGGCCAATACACCGATAAACTCATCTTT. This encodes CALGASRGGGQYTDKLIF.

The chain employs TRDV1 and TRDJ1; TRDD2 aligns across 8 bases. Germline V gene lookup returns CDR1 TSWWSYY and CDR2 QGS. This CDR3 is 21 amino acids long. V shed 3 bases, J shed 3 bases, and the junction held 24 bases outside the gene matches. The CDR3 DNA follows: TGTGCTCTTGGGGACACCACCTTCCTAAGTCTGGGTACTGGATGGTCCGATAAACTCATCTTT. Translation gives CALGDTTFLSLGTGWSDKLIF.

This clone occurred a few times. The chain uses TRDV1 and TRDJ1, with D maybe TRDD2 (9 bases). The CDR3 contains 19 residues. Germline-derived CDR1 and CDR2 are TSWWSYY and QGS. The V gene lost 5 bases and the J gene lost 0 bases, with 25 bases spanning the gap. CDR3 residues: CALGPPSYWGVPYTDKLIF. DNA of the CDR3: TGTGCTCTTGGGCCACCTTCCTACTGGGGGGTCCCGTACACCGATAAACTCATCTTT.

As for this clone: The same CDR3 arises from other DNA sequences in this sample as well. The chain carries TRDV1 and TRDJ1; TRDD3 agrees at 12 bases. Germline-derived CDR1 and CDR2 are TSWWSYY and QGS. This CDR3 is built from 21 residues. Trimming took 5 bases from V and 3 from J; bases not matched to a gene: 22. Written as DNA, the CDR3 is TGTGCTCTTGGGCACGCCTTCCCGAGGTACTGGGGGATACCCTGGTCCGATAAACTCATCTTT. Its protein is CALGHAFPRYWGIPWSDKLIF.

There are a few counts of this clone. J is TRDJ1 and V is TRDV1; TRDD3 matches 9 bases. The CDR3 runs 20 residues. Per germline, CDR1 TSWWSYY and CDR2 QGS. The trim removed 5 bases at V and 0 bases at J, leaving 19 bases unmatched. The CDR3 spells CALGTLRPGYWGTYTDKLIF. DNA of the CDR3: TGTGCTCTTGGGACGCTACGTCCTGGGTACTGGGGGACCTACACCGATAAACTCATCTTT.

This rearrangement joins TRDV1 to TRDJ1, with 10 bases matching TRDD3. The CDR3 is 23 amino acids. The V and J ends lost 0 bases and 1 base, in that order; junction bases with no gene match: 23. Germline V gene sequence: CDR1 TSWWSYY, CDR2 QGS. The CDR3 DNA is TGTGCTCTTGGGGAACTGTTCCCCTACTGGGGGCTGGGGGATAAGGGGACCACCGATAAACTCATCTTT. Translating it yields CALGELFPYWGLGDKGTTDKLIF.

The V and J genes are TRDV1 and TRDJ1, with 12 bases identical to TRDD3. In germline, CDR1 is TSWWSYY, CDR2 QGS. CDR3 length equals 14 residues. Germline trimming cut 9 bases from V and 11 bases from J; bases unmatched to any gene: 13. The CDR3 region is CALSCTGGYSSLIF. In DNA form, the CDR3 reads TGTGCTCTGAGTTGTACTGGGGGATACAGTAGTCTCATCTTT.

The chain employs TRDV1 and TRDJ1, with 7 bases fitting TRDD3. CDR1 TSWWSYY and CDR2 QGS come from the germline V gene. V shed 4 bases, J shed 2 bases, and the junction held 16 bases outside the gene matches. The CDR3 is made up of 18 amino acids. The CDR3, as DNA: TGTGCTCTTGGGGGTGCTACGTGGGGATATGGGCGGACCGATAAACTCATCTTT. It codes for CALGGATWGYGRTDKLIF.

This clone has more than one count but fewer than ten. The chain joins TRDV1 to TRDJ1, with 11 bases fitting TRDD3. V lost 0 bases to trimming and J lost 8 bases; unmatched junction nucleotides: 26. The CDR3 is made up of 22 amino acids. CDR1 and CDR2 from the germline V gene are TSWWSYY and QGS. CDR3 DNA: TGTGCTCTTGGGGAACTGGGCTTCCTCAAGGTACTGGGGGATAGAGCCTCGATAAAACTCATCTTT. Amino acid sequence: CALGELGFLKVLGDRASIKLIF.

This clone has a handful of counts. The V call is TRDV1, the J call TRDJ1; no reliable D call. Deletions cut 0 bases from V and 1 base from J, with 18 bases between. Germline loops: CDR1 TSWWSYY, CDR2 QGS. The CDR3 is 18 residues long. CDR3 loop: CALGELTAPWRCTDKLIF. The CDR3 DNA reads TGTGCTCTTGGGGAACTGACGGCCCCCTGGAGGTGCACCGATAAACTCATCTTT.

The chain combines TRDV1 with TRDJ1, with TRDD3 matching over 9 bases. The CDR3 has 26 amino acids. V gave up 9 bases and J gave up 2 bases; unmatched junction bases: 43. The germline V gene has CDR1 TSWWSYY and CDR2 QGS. CDR3 nucleotide sequence: TGTGCTCTATTAACGGGAAGGACGCCTAGAACTGGGGGACGAAGTCGAGTCCCCGGGGATACCGATAAACTCATCTTT. Amino acid sequence: CALLTGRTPRTGGRSRVPGDTDKLIF.

Note on this clone: The sample has other DNA sequences that encode this CDR3 too. The chain is built from TRDV1 and TRDJ1; no definite D call. Germline CDR1 is TSWWSYY and CDR2 is QGS. V was pared by 0 bases and J by 1 base, with 6 bases between. CDR3 length equals 14 residues. The CDR3 here is CALGELSATDKLIF. The CDR3 nucleotides are TGTGCTCTTGGGGAACTCTCAGCCACCGATAAACTCATCTTT.

This rearrangement joins TRDV1 to TRDJ1; a possible D gene is TRDD2 (6 bases). In germline, CDR1 is TSWWSYY, CDR2 QGS. Trimming shortened V by 3 bases and J by 0 bases, and 35 bases separated the two germline ends. There are 23 residues in the CDR3. CDR3 in DNA: TGTGCTCTTGGGGACCGCCAGCCTTCCCTGAAGGTTTGGGGACCACCCTACACCGATAAACTCATCTTT. Translation gives CALGDRQPSLKVWGPPYTDKLIF.

The chain carries TRDV1 and TRDJ1; 12 nucleotides agree with TRDD3. There are 23 residues in the CDR3. Germline trimming cut 0 bases from V and 2 bases from J; bases unmatched to any gene: 22. Germline CDR1 TSWWSYY, CDR2 QGS. The CDR3 loop is CALGELGAAGRTGGYYGTDKLIF. The CDR3 region has the DNA TGTGCTCTTGGGGAACTAGGGGCTGCCGGTCGTACTGGGGGATACTACGGAACCGATAAACTCATCTTT.

V and J are TRDV1 and TRDJ1; no definite D call. V lost 0 bases, J lost 8 bases, and 28 bases lay in between. Germline V gives CDR1 TSWWSYY, CDR2 QGS. The CDR3 extends over 19 amino acids. CDR3 protein: CALGELDAWVSQTRGKLIF. CDR3 sequence (DNA): TGTGCTCTTGGGGAACTTGATGCGTGGGTATCCCAAACACGCGGGAAACTCATCTTT.

V gene TRDV1 combines with J gene TRDJ1; 7 nucleotides agree with TRDD3. The ends lost 3 bases at V and 5 bases at J; junction bases unmatched: 27. This CDR3 has 21 amino acids. The germline V gene has CDR1 TSWWSYY and CDR2 QGS. Here the CDR3 DNA reads TGTGCTCTTGGGGAGCTCTACCTACTACTGGGGATTCAGAAGGGGTCTGATAAACTCATCTTT. It encodes CALGELYLLLGIQKGSDKLIF.

The V gene is TRDV1, the J gene TRDJ1; no definite D call. V was pared by 5 bases and J by 0 bases, with 22 bases between. Germline V gene sequence: CDR1 TSWWSYY, CDR2 QGS. This CDR3 contains 18 residues. CDR3 residues: CALGNPKRAIINTDKLIF. The CDR3 DNA sequence: TGTGCTCTTGGGAACCCCAAGAGAGCAATTATAAACACCGATAAACTCATCTTT.

V gene TRDV1 combines with J gene TRDJ1; D unclear. The V gene lost 1 base and the J gene lost 0 bases, with 21 bases spanning the gap. The CDR3 is made up of 19 amino acids. CDR1 and CDR2 from the germline V gene are TSWWSYY and QGS. CDR3 in DNA: TGTGCTCTTGGGGAACCCCTCCTCCGACCCCCTTACAACACCGATAAACTCATCTTT. Amino acid sequence: CALGEPLLRPPYNTDKLIF.